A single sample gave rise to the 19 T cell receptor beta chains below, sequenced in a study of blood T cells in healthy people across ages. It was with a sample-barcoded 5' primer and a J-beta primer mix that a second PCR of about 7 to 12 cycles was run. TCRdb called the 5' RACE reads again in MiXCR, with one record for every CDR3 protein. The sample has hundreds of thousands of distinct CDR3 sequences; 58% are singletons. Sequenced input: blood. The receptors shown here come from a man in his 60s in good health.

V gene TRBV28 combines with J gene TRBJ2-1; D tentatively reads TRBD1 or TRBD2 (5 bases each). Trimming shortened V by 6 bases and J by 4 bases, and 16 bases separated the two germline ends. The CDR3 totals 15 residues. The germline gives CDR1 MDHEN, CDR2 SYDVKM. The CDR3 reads CASSSGTVGYNEQFF. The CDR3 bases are TGTGCCAGCAGCTCCGGGACGGTTGGATACAATGAGCAGTTCTTC.

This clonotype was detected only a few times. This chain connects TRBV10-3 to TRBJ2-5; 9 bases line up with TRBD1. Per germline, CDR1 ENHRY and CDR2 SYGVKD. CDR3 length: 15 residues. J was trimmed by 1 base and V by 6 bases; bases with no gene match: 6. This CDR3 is CAISLAQGAQETQYF. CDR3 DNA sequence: TGTGCCATCAGCCTCGCACAGGGGGCCCAAGAGACCCAGTACTTC.

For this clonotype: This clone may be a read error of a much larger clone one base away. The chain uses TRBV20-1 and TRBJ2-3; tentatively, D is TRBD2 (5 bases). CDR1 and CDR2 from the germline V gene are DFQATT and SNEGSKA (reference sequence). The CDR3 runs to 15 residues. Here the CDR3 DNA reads TGCAGTGCTAGAGTCCGCGGGTCTAGCACAGATACGCATTATTTT. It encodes CSARVRGSSTDTHYF.

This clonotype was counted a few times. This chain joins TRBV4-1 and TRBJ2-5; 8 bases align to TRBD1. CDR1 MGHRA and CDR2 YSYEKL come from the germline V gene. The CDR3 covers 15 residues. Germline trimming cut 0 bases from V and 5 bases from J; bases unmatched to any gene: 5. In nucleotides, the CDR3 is TGCGCCAGCAGCCAAGACCCCGGACAGGGCGAGACCCAGTACTTC. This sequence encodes CASSQDPGQGETQYF.

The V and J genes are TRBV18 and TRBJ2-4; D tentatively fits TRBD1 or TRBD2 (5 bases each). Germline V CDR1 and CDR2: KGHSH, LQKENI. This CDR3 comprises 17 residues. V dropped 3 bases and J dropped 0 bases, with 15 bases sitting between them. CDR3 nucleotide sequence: TGTGCCAGCTCACCGGCAGGGACCGACCTAGCCAAAAACATTCAGTACTTC. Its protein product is CASSPAGTDLAKNIQYF.

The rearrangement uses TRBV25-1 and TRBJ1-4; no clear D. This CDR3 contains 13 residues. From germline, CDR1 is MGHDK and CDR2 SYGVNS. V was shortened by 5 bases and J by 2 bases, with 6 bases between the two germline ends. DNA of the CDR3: TGTGCCAGCAGTCAGGACACTAATGAAAAACTGTTTTTT. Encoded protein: CASSQDTNEKLFF.

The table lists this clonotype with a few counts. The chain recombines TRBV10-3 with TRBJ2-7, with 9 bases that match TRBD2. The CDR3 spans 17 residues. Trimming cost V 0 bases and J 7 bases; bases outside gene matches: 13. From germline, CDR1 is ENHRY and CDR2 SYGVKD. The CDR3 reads CAISESIVLAGYHEQYF. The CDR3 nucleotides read TGTGCCATCAGTGAGTCGATTGTCCTAGCGGGGTACCATGAGCAGTACTTC.

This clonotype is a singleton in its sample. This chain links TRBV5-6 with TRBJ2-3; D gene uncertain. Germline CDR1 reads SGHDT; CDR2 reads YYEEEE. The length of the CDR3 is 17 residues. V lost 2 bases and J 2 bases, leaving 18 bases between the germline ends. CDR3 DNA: TGTGCCAGCAGCTTCACAAATCCAGCGACCCACACAGATACGCAGTATTTT. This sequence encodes CASSFTNPATHTDTQYF.

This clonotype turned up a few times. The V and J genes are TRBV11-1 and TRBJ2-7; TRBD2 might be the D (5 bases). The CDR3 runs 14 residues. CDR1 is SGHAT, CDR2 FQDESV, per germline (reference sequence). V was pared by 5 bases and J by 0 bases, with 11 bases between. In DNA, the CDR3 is TGTGCCAGCAGCCCCCGGAGGACCTCCTACGAGCAGTACTTC. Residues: CASSPRRTSYEQYF.

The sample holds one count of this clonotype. CDR3 loop: CASSDGTSGGDEQFF. In nucleotides, the CDR3 is TGCGCCAGCAGTGACGGGACTAGCGGGGGCGATGAGCAGTTCTTC. The chain links TRBV10-1 to TRBJ2-1; 14 bases are shared with TRBD2. CDR1 is WNHNN, CDR2 SYGVQD, per germline (reference sequence). CDR3 length equals 15 residues. The ends lost 3 bases at V and 8 bases at J; junction bases unmatched: 3.

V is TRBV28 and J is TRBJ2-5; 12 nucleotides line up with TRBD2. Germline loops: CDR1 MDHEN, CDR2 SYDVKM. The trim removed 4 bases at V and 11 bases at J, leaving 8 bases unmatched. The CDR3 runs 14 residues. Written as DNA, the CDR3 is TGTGCCAGCAGTTGGACTAGCGGGGTTTCTGAGCAGTACTTC. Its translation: CASSWTSGVSEQYF.

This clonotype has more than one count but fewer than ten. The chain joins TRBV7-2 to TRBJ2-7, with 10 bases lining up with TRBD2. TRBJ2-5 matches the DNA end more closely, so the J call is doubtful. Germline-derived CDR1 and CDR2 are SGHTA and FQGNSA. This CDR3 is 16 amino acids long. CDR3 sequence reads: CASSPRLAGLGETQYF. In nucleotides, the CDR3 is TGTGCCAGCAGCCCACGACTAGCGGGCCTTGGAGAGACCCAGTACTTC.

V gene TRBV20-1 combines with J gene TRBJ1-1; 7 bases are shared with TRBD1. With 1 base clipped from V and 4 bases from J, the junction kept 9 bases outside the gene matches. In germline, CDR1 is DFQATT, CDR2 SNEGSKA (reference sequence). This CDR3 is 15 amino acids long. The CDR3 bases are TGCAGTGCTAGAGCCGACAGGGCTGGGGTCACTGAAGCTTTCTTT. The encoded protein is CSARADRAGVTEAFF.

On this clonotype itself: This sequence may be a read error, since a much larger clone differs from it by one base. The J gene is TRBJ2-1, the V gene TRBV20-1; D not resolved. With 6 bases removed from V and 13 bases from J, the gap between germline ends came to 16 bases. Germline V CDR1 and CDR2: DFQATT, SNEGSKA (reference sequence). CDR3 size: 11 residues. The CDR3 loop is CSATLQETQFF. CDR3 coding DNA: TGCAGTGCCACCCTTCAAGAGACCCAGTTCTTC.

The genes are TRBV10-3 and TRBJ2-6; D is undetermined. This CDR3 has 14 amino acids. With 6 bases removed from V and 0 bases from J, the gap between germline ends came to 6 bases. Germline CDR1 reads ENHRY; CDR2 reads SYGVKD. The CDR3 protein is CAIRQNSGANVLTF. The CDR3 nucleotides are TGTGCCATCAGGCAGAACTCTGGGGCCAACGTCCTGACTTTC.

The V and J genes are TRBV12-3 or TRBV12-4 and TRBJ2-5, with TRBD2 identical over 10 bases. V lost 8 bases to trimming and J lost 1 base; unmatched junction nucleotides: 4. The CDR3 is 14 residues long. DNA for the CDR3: TGTGCCAGCCTCAGCGGGGGGGTCCAAGAGACCCAGTACTTC. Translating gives CASLSGGVQETQYF.

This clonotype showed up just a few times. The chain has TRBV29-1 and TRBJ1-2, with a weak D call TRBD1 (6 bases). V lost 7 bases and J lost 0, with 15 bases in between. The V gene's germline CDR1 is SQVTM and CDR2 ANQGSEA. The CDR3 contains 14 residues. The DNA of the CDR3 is TGCAGCGCAGCGAGCGGGACACCTAACTATGGCTACACCTTC. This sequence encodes CSAASGTPNYGYTF.

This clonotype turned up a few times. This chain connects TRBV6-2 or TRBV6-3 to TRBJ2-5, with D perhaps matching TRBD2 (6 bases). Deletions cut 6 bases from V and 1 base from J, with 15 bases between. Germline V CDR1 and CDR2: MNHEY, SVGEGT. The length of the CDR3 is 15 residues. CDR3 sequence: CASSSGTYGQETQYF. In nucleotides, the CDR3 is TGTGCCAGCAGCTCCGGGACTTACGGCCAAGAGACCCAGTACTTC.

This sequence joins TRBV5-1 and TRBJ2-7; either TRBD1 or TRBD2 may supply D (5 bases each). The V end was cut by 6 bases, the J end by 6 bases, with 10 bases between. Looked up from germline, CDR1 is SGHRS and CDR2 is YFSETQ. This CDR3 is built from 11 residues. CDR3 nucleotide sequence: TGCGCCAGCATGAGGGACCCCGAGCAGTACTTC. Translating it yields CASMRDPEQYF.